The sequence of this TCR beta chain was determined in a study of T-cell memory formation after mild COVID-19 (TCRdb year 2021). Background for the entire study: Most TCR sequence clusters were specific to one of the two donors. The cohort was made up of two young adult volunteers, one female and one male, who were previously healthy. In two donors, T-cell clones that expanded and contracted after mild COVID-19 were followed by sequencing TCRalpha and TCRbeta repertoires longitudinally.

Ficoll-Paque density gradient centrifugation was the method used to isolate PBMCs. Sequencing was performed on an Illumina NovaSeq 6000. cDNA libraries for TCRalpha and TCRbeta were prepared by 5'RACE using constant-segment primers, with sample barcodes and unique molecular identifiers added. RNA was extracted from every sample with Trizol reagent. The libraries were amplified in two PCR steps, and the second step added a second sample barcode and Illumina TruSeq adapters. Sequencing of the libraries was done on an Illumina NovaSeq, producing 2 x 150 bp paired-end reads. Regarding the original processing steps: The reads were demultiplexed and collapsed into UMI-guided consensus sequences using migec v1.2.7. Using mixcr v2.1.11, UMI consensuses were aligned to TRA and TRB V and J templates and then assembled into clonotypes. Expanded or contracted clonotypes were those called significant by both edgeR and NoisET, with noise models trained on biological replicates. For edgeR calls, the cutoffs were a false discovery rate-adjusted p below 0.01 and a log2 fold-change threshold of 1. PCA with hierarchical clustering of max-normalized trajectories of the 1000 most abundant clonotypes was used as exploratory dynamics analysis. Separately sequenced CD4+ and CD8+ repertoires were used to assign the CD4 or CD8 phenotype of responding clones. In TCRdb, the public reads were trimmed at Q25 with fastp and aligned with MiXCR, with productive beta chains retained. Entries that share a CDR3 protein sequence are merged under the most common genes and DNA. The V and J calls come from TCRdb's annotation, not from the publication. The table for this sample lists some 120,000 distinct CDR3 sequences; over 15% of them were counted only once. Of the sample, approximately 5.5% is held by the ten largest clones.

From the cysteine up to the phenylalanine, the CDR3 has a length of 15 residues. Of all the DNA, just the CDR3 is kept, 45 bases in frame from base 1. V is trimmed back by 3 bases and J by 5 bases, and the junction contains 4 bases that no gene match accounts for. The germline V gene yields SGHTA for CDR1 and FQGNSA for CDR2. For this clonotype: Its antigen has not been determined. There are no base qualities to consult, and no much larger clone falls within one base.

Study-wide findings and limitations: SARS-CoV-2 specificity of the second-wave clones peaking on day 37 was not confirmed. Contracting CD4+ clones turned up mainly in the CM and EM memory subsets, whereas EMRA was where CD8+ clones were enriched. The study included only a couple of mild cases, and larger cohorts that include severe cases with pre-infection samples were judged to be necessary. Some responding clones were detected in pre-infection memory, suggesting pre-existing cross-reactive memory T cells joined the SARS-CoV-2 response. From day 15 to 85, contracting clones showed balanced CD4/CD8 phenotypes, whereas a second wave of clones that expanded from day 15 to 37 leaned towards CD4+.

Input material: PBMCs or a T cell subset sorted from them (not recorded which). This TCR came from a man between 18 and 35 years old who had mild COVID-19 (a few samples of this study predate the infection). The sample titles of this study are shuffled in the database, so cell type and time point are left out; the donor was told from shared clones. The V and J segments used are TRBV7-2 and TRBJ2-5; 12 central bases correspond to TRBD2. The DNA sequence is TGTGCCAGCAGCTTCACCGGGACTAGCGGGGAGACCCAGTACTTC. It encodes CASSFTGTSGETQYF.